This is a list of T cell receptor beta chains from one sample in a study of beta chain features in type 1 diabetes. TCRdb's table, derived via immunoSEQ multiplex PCR, lists solely in-frame clones and lacks some. There are approximately 40,000 clones in the sample; roughly 50% occur only once, and around 0.25% lies in the top ten. The sequencing sample was made of stem cell memory CD4+ T cells from blood. The receptors shown here come from a woman in her twenties or thirties in good health. Each CDR3 is given without its conserved first and last residue. Some rows have no size entry. The others give once, few or many, or a class for an expanded clone.

few | TRBJ2-5 | TRBV30 | AWGTSGSQETQY
few | TRBJ1-1 | TRBV27 | ASSLGYRDGEAF
few | TRBJ2-3 | TRBV18 | ASSPPGLEGDTQY
NA | TRBJ2-5 | TRBV13 | ASSFLAGQTGETQY
NA | TRBJ2-1 | TRBV11-1 | ASNLNGGGQF
few | TRBJ2-1 | TRBV7-9 | ASSRPGLAGPNEQF
once | TRBJ2-1 | TRBV29-1 | SVESRGGTSGIYNEQF
few | TRBJ2-5 | TRBV5-1 | ASSPGASGLKETQY
few | TRBJ1-2 | TRBV2 | ASSRQEHYGYT
NA | TRBJ2-1 | TRBV7-6 | ASSFIDLPGNEQF
NA | TRBJ1-1 | TRBV6-6 | ASSYSQENTEAF
NA | TRBJ1-1 | TRBV18 | ASSGGSDTEAF
few | TRBJ1-2 | TRBV5-5 | ASSLGGVTGYT
NA | TRBJ2-2 | TRBV11-2 | ASSSTGPERRELF
NA | TRBJ2-1 | TRBV9 | ASSVDGTSAYNEQF
NA | TRBJ1-3 | TRBV29-1 | SGQGDSGNTIY
NA | TRBJ2-3 | TRBV6-5 | ASSRGSSTDTQY
NA | TRBJ1-2 | TRBV7-3 | ASSPHGGSYGYT
NA | TRBJ2-7 | TRBV18 | ASSTRQGDYRYEQY
NA | TRBJ2-5 | TRBV29-1 | SVRTRQETQY
few | NA | TRBV7-9 | ATTPPPWYEQY
NA | TRBJ2-1 | TRBV7-3 | ASSRLGTSGITDEQF
NA | TRBJ2-7 | TRBV7-2 | ASSEVTTTRAYEQY
NA | TRBJ1-5 | TRBV7-2 | ASSFQGNQPQH
NA | TRBJ2-5 | TRBV7-2 | ASLEREGWYQETQY